Listed here are 4 T cell receptor beta chains from one sample, sequenced in a study of identical twins (dated by TCRdb to 2015 to 2016). Library preparation used 5' RACE. The sequencer listed for this sample is Illumina HiSeq 2000. TCRdb handled the public reads itself, with Q25 trimming in fastp and clone calling in MiXCR, and kept productive beta chains. One record per CDR3 amino acid sequence lists the most common genes and DNA. Recorded for this sample are more than 650,000 distinct CDR3 sequences; 5.5% to 7.5% of them occurred a single time. Approximately 2% of the sample is in the top ten clones. Sequences were obtained from naive T cells sorted from blood. The cell subset or site label, read with the paper, signifies: cells isolated with a human naive T-cell isolation kit. Receptor source: a man between 18 and 29 years old in good health.

The chain is built from TRBV10-3 and TRBJ2-5; no clear D gene. CDR3 length: 13 amino acids. Deletions cut 4 bases from V and 4 bases from J, with 10 bases between. Germline loops: CDR1 ENHRY, CDR2 SYGVKD. The DNA of the CDR3 is TGTGCCATCAGTGCATCTGGGTCAGAGACCCAGTACTTC. Protein product: CAISASGSETQYF.

Many counts were recorded for this clonotype. CDR3 nucleotides: TGTGCCAGCAGTCCTACACGTCAGCCCCAGCATTTT. Its translation is CASSPTRQPQHF. This chain joins TRBV12-3 or TRBV12-4 and TRBJ1-5, with no clear D. The germline V and J ends were trimmed by 5 bases and 6 bases, with 8 bases remaining between them. The CDR3 consists of 12 residues.

The sample holds many counts of this clonotype. V is TRBV5-6 and J is TRBJ2-2, with 10 bases matching TRBD2. V shed 4 bases and J 3 bases; nucleotides not matched to a gene: 6. There are 16 residues in the CDR3. CDR1 SGHDT and CDR2 YYEEEE come from the germline V gene. The CDR3 nucleotides read TGTGCCAGCAGCGTCGGACTAGCGGATTACACCGGGGAGCTGTTTTTT. Translation gives CASSVGLADYTGELFF.

This clonotype was recorded many times. The chain uses TRBV7-9 and TRBJ2-7; 13 nucleotides match TRBD2. Germline CDR1 SEHNR, CDR2 FQNEAQ (reference sequence). The CDR3 spans 17 residues. V was clipped by 1 base and J by 3 bases; unmatched bases: 6. The CDR3, as DNA: TGTGCCAGCAGCTTAGGAGGACTAGCGGGAGATTACTACGAGCAGTACTTC. It yields the protein CASSLGGLAGDYYEQYF.